Included here is one TCR beta chain sequence, with context. Antigen specificity is unknown. The sample belongs to a study of response to subunit inactivated influenza vaccine. Findings of the study overall: Authors suggested few new T cells are recruited by each seasonal influenza vaccination.

TCRdb itself ran the RT-PCR reads through MiXCR, one entry per CDR3 protein. The sample shows 500,000 to 600,000 distinct CDR3 sequences, 7.6% of them seen only once. Germline values: CDR1 DFQATT, CDR2 SNEGSKA (reference sequence). Losses at the gene ends were 6 bases for V and 5 bases for J; bases not matched to a gene: 7. CDR3 length: 14 residues. The chain joins TRBV20-1 to TRBJ1-6, with 7 bases aligning to TRBD1. The receptor's source is a man aged 50 to 69 who received an inactivated influenza vaccine. The input for sequencing was PBMCs from blood, taken 23 months after vaccination. CDR3 in amino acids: CSADWDRDNSPLHF. The CDR3, as DNA: TGCAGTGCCGACTGGGACAGAGATAATTCACCCCTCCACTTT.